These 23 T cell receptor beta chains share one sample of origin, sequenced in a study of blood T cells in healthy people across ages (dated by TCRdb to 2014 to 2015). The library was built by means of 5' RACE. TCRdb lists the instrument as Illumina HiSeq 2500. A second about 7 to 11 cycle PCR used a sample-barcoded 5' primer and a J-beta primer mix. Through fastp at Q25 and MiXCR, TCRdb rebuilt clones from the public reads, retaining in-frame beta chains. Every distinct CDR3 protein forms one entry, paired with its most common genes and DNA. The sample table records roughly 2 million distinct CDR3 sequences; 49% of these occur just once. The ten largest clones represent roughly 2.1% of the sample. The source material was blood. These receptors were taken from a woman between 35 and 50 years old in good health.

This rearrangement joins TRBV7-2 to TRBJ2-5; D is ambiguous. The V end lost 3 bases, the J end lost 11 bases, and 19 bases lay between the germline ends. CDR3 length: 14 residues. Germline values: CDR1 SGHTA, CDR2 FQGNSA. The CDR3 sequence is CASSLSILNNEQYF. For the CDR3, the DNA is TGTGCCAGCAGCTTGTCGATTTTAAACAATGAGCAGTACTTC.

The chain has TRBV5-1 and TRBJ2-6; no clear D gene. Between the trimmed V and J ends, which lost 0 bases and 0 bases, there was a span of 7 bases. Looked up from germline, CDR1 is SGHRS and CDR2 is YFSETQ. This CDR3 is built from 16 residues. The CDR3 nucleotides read TGCGCCAGCAGCTTGGCCCACAACTCTGGGGCCAACGTCCTGACTTTC. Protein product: CASSLAHNSGANVLTF.

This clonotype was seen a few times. CDR3 in amino acids: CASSQDLPQPQHF. CDR3 DNA: TGTGCCAGCAGCCAAGATCTACCCCAGCCCCAGCATTTT. V is TRBV4-2 and J is TRBJ1-5; D is undetermined. The germline V gene has CDR1 LGHNA and CDR2 YNFKEQ. V was pared by 0 bases and J by 7 bases, with 7 bases between. CDR3 length equals 13 residues.

CDR3 sequence (DNA): TGCGCCAGCAGCCAAGATCAATGGGAGACCCAGTACTTC. This gives the protein CASSQDQWETQYF. This chain connects TRBV4-1 to TRBJ2-7; the D is unclear. The assigned J gene may be wrong: the sequence end matches TRBJ2-5 better. CDR1 is MGHRA and CDR2 is YSYEKL in the germline V gene. The CDR3 is 13 amino acids.

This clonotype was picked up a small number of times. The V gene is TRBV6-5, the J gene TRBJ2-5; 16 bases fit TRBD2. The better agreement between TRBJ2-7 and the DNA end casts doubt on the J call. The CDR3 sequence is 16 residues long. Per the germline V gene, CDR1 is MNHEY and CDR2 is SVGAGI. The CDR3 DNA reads TGTGCCAGCAGTCCGGGACTAGCGGGGGGGCCTTACGAGCAGTACTTC. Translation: CASSPGLAGGPYEQYF.

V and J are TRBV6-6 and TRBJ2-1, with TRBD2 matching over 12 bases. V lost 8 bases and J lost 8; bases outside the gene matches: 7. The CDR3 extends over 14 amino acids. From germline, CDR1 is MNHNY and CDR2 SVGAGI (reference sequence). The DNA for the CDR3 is TGTGCCAGCGGGCCTAGCGGGGGGGACTATGAGCAGTTCTTC. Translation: CASGPSGGDYEQFF.

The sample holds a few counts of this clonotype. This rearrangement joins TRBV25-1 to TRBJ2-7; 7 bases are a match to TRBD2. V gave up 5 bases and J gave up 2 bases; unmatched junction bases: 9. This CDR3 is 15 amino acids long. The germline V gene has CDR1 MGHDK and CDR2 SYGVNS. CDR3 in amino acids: CASSPLGGETYEQYF. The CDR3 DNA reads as TGTGCCAGCAGTCCCTTGGGGGGGGAGACCTACGAGCAGTACTTC.

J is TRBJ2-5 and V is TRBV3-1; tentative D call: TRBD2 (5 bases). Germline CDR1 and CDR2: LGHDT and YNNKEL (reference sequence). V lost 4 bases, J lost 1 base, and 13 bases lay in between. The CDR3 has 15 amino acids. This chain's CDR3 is CASSLRLGVQETQYF. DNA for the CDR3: TGTGCCAGCAGCCTCAGGCTCGGGGTCCAAGAGACCCAGTACTTC.

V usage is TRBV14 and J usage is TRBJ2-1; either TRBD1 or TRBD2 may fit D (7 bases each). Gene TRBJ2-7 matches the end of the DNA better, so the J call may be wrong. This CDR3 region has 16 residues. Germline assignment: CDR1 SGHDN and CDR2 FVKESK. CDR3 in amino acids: CASSQGRGGTYNEQYF. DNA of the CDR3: TGTGCCAGCAGCCAAGGCAGGGGGGGGACCTACAATGAGCAGTACTTC.

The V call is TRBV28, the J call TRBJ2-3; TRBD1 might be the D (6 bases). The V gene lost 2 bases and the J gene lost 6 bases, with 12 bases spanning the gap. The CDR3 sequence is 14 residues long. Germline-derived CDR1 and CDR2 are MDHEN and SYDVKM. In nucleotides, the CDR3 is TGTGCCAGCAGTTTAAGGGACATCTTGGATACGCAGTATTTT. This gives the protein CASSLRDILDTQYF.

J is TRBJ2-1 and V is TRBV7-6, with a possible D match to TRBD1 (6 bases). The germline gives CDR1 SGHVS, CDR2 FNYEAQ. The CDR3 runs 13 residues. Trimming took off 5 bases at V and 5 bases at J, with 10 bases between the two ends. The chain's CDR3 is CASSRRQDNEQFF. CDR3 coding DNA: TGTGCCAGCAGCCGACGACAGGACAATGAGCAGTTCTTC.

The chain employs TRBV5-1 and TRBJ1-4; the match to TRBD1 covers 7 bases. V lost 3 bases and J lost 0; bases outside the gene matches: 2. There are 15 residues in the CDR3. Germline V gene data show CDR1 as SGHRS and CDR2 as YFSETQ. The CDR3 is CASSWGTATNEKLFF. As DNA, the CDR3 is TGCGCCAGCAGCTGGGGGACAGCAACTAATGAAAAACTGTTTTTT.

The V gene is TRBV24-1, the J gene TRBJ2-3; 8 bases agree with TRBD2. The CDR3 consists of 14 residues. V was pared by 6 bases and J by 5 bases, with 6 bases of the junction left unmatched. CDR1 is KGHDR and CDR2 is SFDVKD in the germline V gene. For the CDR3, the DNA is TGTGCCACCAGTCAGCGGGGGACGAAAGATACGCAGTATTTT. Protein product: CATSQRGTKDTQYF.

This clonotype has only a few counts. The DNA of the CDR3 is TGTGCCAGCACCCTAGGCTGGGTTGGCAATGAGCAGTTCTTC. Translation gives CASTLGWVGNEQFF. The genes are TRBV28 and TRBJ2-1, with D uncertain. CDR3 length: 14 residues. Germline CDR1 MDHEN, CDR2 SYDVKM. Trimming took 7 bases from V and 6 from J, leaving 16 bases between them. Filled out from reference TRBV28 and TRBJ2-1, the complete variable domain reads DVKVTQSSRYLVKRTGEKVFLECVQDMDHENMFWYRQDPGLGLRLIYFSYDVKMKEKGDIPEGYSVSREKKERFSLILESASTNQTSMYLCASTLGWVGNEQFFGPGTRLTVL.

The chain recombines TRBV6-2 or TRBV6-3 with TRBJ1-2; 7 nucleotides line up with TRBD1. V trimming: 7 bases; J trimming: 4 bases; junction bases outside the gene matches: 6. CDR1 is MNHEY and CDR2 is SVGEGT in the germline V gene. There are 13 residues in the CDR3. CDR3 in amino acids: CASKDRDFYGYTF. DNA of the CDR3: TGTGCCAGCAAAGACAGGGACTTCTATGGCTACACCTTC.

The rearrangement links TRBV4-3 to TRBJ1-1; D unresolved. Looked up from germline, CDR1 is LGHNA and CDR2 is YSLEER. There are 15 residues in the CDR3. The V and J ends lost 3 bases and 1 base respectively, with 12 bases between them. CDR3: CASSHDDYTNTEAFF. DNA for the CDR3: TGCGCCAGCAGCCACGATGACTATACGAACACTGAAGCTTTCTTT.

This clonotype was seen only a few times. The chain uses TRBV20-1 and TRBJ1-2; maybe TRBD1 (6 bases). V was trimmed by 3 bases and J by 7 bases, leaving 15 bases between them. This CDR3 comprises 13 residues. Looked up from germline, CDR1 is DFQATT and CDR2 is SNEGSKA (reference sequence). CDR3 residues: CSARGDTLGGYTF. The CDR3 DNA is TGCAGTGCTAGGGGGGACACCCTGGGTGGCTACACCTTC.

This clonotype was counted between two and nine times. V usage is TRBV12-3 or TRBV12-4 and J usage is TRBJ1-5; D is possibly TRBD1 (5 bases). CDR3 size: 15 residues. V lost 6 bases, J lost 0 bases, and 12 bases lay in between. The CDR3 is CASSPRQFSNQPQHF. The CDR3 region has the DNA TGTGCCAGCAGCCCTCGACAGTTTAGCAATCAGCCCCAGCATTTT.

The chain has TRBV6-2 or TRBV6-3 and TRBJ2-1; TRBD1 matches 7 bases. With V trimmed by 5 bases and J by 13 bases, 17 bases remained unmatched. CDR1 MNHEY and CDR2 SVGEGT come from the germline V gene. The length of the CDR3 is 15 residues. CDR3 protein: CASSKTGIEDETQFF. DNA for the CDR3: TGTGCCAGCAGTAAGACAGGGATTGAGGATGAGACCCAGTTCTTC.

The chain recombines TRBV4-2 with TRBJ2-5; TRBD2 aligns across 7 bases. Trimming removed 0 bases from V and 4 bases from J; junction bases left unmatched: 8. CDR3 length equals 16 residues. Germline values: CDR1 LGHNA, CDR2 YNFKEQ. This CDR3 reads CASSQDGGGRGETQYF. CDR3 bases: TGTGCCAGCAGCCAAGATGGTGGTGGGAGGGGAGAGACCCAGTACTTC.

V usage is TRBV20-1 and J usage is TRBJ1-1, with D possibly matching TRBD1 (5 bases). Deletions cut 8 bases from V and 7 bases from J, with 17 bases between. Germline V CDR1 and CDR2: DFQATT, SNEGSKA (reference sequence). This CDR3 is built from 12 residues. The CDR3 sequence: CSSGGSKHEAFF. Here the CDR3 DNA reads TGCAGTAGCGGGGGGTCGAAGCATGAAGCTTTCTTT.

In nucleotides, the CDR3 is TGTGCCAGCAGAGGAAACAGGGTGGACTATGGCTACACCTTC. Residues: CASRGNRVDYGYTF. The chain links TRBV6-6 to TRBJ1-2, with D possibly TRBD1 on 6 matching bases. This CDR3 contains 14 residues. Germline CDR1 is MNHNY and CDR2 is SVGAGI (reference sequence). The V end was cut by 6 bases, the J end by 3 bases, with 14 bases between.

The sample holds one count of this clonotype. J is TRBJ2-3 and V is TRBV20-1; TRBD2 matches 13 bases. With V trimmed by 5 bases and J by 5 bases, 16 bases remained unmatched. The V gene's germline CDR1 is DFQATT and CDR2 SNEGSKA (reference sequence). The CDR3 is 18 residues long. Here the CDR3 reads CSAPTVMTSGGTEDTQYF. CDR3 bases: TGCAGTGCTCCGACTGTGATGACTAGCGGGGGGACGGAAGATACGCAGTATTTT.